This TCR beta chain comes out of a study of T cell responses to AZD1222 COVID-19 vaccine. Sequencing used immunoSEQ multiplex PCR; TCRdb keeps in-frame clones, though not all of them. The top ten hold over 8% of the sample, which has around 19,000 clones, roughly 90% seen once. Germline V lookup: CDR1 SGHRS, CDR2 YFSETQ. CDR3 length equals 15 residues. V was clipped by 4 bases and J by 4 bases; unmatched bases: 6. The source of this sequence is an adult who received the AZD1222 COVID-19 vaccine. Sample: peripheral blood, taken 28 days after the second AZD1222 dose. This rearrangement joins TRBV5-1 to TRBJ2-1, with 9 nucleotides matching TRBD2. The CDR3 protein is CASSPRAGGYNEQFF. CDR3 nucleotide sequence: TGCGCCAGCAGCCCACGGGCGGGAGGGTACAATGAGCAGTTCTTC.